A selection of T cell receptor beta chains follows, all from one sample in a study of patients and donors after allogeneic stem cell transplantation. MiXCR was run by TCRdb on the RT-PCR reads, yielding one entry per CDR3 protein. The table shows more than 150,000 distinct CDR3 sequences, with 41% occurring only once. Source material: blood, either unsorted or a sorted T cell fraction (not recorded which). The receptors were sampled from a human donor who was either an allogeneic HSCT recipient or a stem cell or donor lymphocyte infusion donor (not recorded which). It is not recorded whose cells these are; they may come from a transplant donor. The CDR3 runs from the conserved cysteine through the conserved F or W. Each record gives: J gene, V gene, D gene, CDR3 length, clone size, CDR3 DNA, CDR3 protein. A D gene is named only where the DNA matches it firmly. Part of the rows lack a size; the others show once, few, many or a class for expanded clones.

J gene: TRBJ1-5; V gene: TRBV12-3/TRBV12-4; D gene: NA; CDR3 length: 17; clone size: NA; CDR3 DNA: TGTGCCAGCAGTTTTCTCCTGGGTGGGGAGGGACATCAGCCCCAGCATTTT; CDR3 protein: CASSFLLGGEGHQPQHF
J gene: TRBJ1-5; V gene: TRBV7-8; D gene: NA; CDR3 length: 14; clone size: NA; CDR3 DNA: TGTGCCAGCAGCCCTCCAAGTAGCAATCAGCCCCAGCATTTT; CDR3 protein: CASSPPSSNQPQHF
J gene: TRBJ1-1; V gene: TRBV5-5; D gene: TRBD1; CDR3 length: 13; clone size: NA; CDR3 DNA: TGTGCCAGCAGCGGGACAGCTACCACTGAAGCTTTCTTT; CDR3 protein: CASSGTATTEAFF
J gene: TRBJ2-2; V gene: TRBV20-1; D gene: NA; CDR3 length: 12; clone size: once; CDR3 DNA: TGCAGTGCTAGAGATCAGACCGGGGAGCTGTTTTTT; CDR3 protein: CSARDQTGELFF
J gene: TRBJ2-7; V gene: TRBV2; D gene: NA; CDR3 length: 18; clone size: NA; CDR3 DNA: TGTGCCAGCAACCCGTCTTCCCGACTGGACGACTTTATCTACGAGCAGTACTTC; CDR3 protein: CASNPSSRLDDFIYEQYF
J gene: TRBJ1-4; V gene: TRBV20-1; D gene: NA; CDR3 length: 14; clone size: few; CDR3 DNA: TGCAGTGCTACCTTAGACGCAACTAATGAAAAACTGTTTTTT; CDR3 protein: CSATLDATNEKLFF
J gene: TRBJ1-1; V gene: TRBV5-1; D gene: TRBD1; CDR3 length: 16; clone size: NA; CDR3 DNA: TGCGCCAGCAGCTTGGCCGGGACAGCCTTGAACACTGAAGCTTTCTTT; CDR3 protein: CASSLAGTALNTEAFF
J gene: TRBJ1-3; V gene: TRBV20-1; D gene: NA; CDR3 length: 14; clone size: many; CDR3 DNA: TGCAGTGCCCAACACCGGGACTCTGGAAACACCATATATTTT; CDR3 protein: CSAQHRDSGNTIYF
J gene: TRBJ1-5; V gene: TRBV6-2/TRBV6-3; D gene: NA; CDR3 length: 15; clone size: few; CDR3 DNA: TGTGCCAGCAGTTATCGGGACACGGCCAATCAGCCCCAGCATTTT; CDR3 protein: CASSYRDTANQPQHF
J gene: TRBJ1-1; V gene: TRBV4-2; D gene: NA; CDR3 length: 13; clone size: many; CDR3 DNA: TGTGCCAGCAGGGTGGTACTTTGGACTGAAGCTTTCTTT; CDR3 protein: CASRVVLWTEAFF
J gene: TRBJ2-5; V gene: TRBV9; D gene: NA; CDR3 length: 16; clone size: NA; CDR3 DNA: TGTGCCAGCAGCGTAATGCCACCTACCCTTGGGGAGACCCAGTACTTC; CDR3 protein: CASSVMPPTLGETQYF
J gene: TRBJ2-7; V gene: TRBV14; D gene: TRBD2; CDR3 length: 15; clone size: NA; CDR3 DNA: TGTGCCAGCAGTTATGACGGGCTAGCGGCTTACGAGCAGTACTTC; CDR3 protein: CASSYDGLAAYEQYF
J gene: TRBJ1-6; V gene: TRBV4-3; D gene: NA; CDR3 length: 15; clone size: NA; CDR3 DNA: TGCGCCAGCAGTCTAGGGACTCCGGGTAATTCACCCCTCCACTTT; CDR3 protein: CASSLGTPGNSPLHF
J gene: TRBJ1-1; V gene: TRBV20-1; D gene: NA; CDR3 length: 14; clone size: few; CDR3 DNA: TGCAGTGCTAGAGAGGGGGGTAGGAACGCTGAAGCTTTCTTT; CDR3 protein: CSAREGGRNAEAFF
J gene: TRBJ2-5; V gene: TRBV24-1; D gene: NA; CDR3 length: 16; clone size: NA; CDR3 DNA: TGTGCCACCAGTGATTTGAGGGCCACGGGGAGTGAGACCCAGTACTTC; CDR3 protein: CATSDLRATGSETQYF
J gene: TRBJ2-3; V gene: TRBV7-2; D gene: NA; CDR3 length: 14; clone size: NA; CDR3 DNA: TGTGCCAGCAGCTTAGCGGGAGTACGAGATACGCAGTATTTT; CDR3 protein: CASSLAGVRDTQYF
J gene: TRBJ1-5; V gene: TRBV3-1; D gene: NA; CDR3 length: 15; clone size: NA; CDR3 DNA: TGTGCCAGCAGCCAATGGGTTTATAGCAATCAGCCCCAGCATTTT; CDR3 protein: CASSQWVYSNQPQHF
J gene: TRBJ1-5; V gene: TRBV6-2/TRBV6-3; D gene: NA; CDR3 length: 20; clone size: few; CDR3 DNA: TGTGCCAGCAACCTGAGTAGGGATATCAGGGGCCCCTATAGCAATCAGCCCCAGCATTTT; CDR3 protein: CASNLSRDIRGPYSNQPQHF
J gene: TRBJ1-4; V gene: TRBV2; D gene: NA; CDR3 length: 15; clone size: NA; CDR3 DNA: TGTGCCAGCAGGCCGTCCACTGAACAGAGTGAAAAACTGTTTTTT; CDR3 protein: CASRPSTEQSEKLFF
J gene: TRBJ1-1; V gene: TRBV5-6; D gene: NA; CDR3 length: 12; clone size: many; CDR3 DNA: TGTGCCAGCAGCGGTGGGTGGGGGACAGCTTTCTTT; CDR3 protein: CASSGGWGTAFF
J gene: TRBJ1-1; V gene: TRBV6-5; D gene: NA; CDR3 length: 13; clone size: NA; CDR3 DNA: TGTGCCAGCACGTCCTGGACGTACACTGAAGCTTTCTTT; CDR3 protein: CASTSWTYTEAFF
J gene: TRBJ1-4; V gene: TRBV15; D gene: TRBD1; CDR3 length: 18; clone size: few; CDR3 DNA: TGTGCCACCAGCAGAGACCGGGACAGGGTCCCCACTAATGAAAAACTGTTTTTT; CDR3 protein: CATSRDRDRVPTNEKLFF
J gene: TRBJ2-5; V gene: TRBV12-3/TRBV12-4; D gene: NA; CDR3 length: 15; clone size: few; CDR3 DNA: TGTGCCAGCAGTTTAGCGCAAAGGTACCAAGAGACCCAGTACTTC; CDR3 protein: CASSLAQRYQETQYF
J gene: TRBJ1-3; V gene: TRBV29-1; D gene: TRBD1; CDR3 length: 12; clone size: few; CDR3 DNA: TGCAGCGTTGTGACAGGGGGGAACACCATATATTTT; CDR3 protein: CSVVTGGNTIYF
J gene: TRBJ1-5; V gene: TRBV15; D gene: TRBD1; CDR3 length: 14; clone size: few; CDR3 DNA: TGTGCCACCAGCAAGGACAGGGCGCGTCAGCCCCAGCATTTT; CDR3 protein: CATSKDRARQPQHF
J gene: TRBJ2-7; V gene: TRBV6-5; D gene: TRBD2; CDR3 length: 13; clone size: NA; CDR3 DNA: TGTGCCAGCAGAGACGGGAGGTCCTACGAGCAGTACTTC; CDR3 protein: CASRDGRSYEQYF
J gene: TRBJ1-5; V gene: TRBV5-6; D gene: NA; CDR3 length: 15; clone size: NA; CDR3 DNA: TGTGCCAGCAGCGCTCAGACAGGCGCGGGATCGCCCCAGCATTTT; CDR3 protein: CASSAQTGAGSPQHF
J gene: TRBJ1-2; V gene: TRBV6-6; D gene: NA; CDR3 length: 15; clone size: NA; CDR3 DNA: TGTGCCAGCAGTAAGACAGGTGCCCGGGAATATGGCTACACCTTC; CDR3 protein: CASSKTGAREYGYTF
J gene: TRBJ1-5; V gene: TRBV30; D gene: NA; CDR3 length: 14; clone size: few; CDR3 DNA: TGTGCCTGGGACGCCGGACCCCGAGGTCAGCCCCAGCATTTT; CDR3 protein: CAWDAGPRGQPQHF
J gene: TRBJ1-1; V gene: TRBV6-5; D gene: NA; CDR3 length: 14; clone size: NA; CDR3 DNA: TGTGCCAGCAGTTTACAGGTACCGAACACTGAAGCTTTCTTT; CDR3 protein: CASSLQVPNTEAFF
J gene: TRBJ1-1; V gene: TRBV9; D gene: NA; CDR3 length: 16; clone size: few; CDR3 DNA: TGTGCCAGCAGCGTAGGAGGGGGGCAGGGGAAGACTGAAGCTTTCTTT; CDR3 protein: CASSVGGGQGKTEAFF
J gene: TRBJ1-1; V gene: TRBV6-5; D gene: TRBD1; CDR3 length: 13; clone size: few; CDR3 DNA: TGTGCCAGCGGTCGGGACAGGGTCACTGAAGCTTTCTTT; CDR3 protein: CASGRDRVTEAFF
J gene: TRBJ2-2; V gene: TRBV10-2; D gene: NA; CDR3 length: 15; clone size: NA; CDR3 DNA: TGCGCCAGCAGTGAGCCAGGGGTGAACACCGGGGAGCTGTTTTTT; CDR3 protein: CASSEPGVNTGELFF
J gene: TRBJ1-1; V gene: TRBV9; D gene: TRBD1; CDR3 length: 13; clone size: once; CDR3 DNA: TGTGCCAGCAGCGGACAGGGGTTGGGTGAAGCTTTCTTT; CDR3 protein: CASSGQGLGEAFF
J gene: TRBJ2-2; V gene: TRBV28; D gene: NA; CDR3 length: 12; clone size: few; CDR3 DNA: TGTGCCAGCGGGACTTCTGCCGGGGAGCTGTTTTTT; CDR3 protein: CASGTSAGELFF
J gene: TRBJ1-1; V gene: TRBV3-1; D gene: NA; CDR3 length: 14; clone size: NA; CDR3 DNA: TGTGCCAGCAGCCAAAGGGGGGGGCACACTGAAGCTTTCTTT; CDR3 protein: CASSQRGGHTEAFF
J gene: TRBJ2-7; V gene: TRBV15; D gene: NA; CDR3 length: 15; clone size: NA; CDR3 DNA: TGTGCCACCAGCAGAGGCCGTTGGGCGTCCTACGAGCAGTACTTC; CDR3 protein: CATSRGRWASYEQYF
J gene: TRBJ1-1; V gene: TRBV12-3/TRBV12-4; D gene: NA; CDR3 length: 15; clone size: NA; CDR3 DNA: TGTGCCAGCACCTCGTGGGACGGGATGAACACTGAAGCTTTCTTT; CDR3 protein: CASTSWDGMNTEAFF
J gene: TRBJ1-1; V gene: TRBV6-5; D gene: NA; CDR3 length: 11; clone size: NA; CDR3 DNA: TGTGCCAGCAGCCAACTGGGGGAAGCTTTCTTT; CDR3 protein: CASSQLGEAFF
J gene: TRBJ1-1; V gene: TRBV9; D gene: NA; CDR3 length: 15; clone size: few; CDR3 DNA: TGTGCCAGCAGCGTAGGGGCAGATCTAGACACTGAAGCTTTCTTT; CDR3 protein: CASSVGADLDTEAFF